This T cell receptor (beta chain) originates from a study of OX40 agonist ivuxolimab in advanced cancers. Study-wide context: Ivuxolimab doses were 0.01, 0.1, 0.3, 1.5, 3 or 10 mg/kg every 2 weeks.

Points from the study as a whole: CD8+ T cells (on average) carried more expanded clones than CD4+ T cells.

Clones were sequenced by immunoSEQ multiplex PCR, and TCRdb holds only the in-frame ones, with some missing. The repertoire holds tens of thousands of clones, with around 94% as singletons. On this clone: The target antigen is unknown.

The sample was CD4+ or CD8+ T cells sorted from blood, taken in a trial of the OX40 agonist ivuxolimab. This receptor was taken from an adult with an advanced solid tumor such as melanoma, head and neck, liver or kidney cancer.

This CDR3 reads CASSLSSDDYLSYEQYF. CDR3 nucleotides: TGTGCCAGCAGTTTATCTTCCGACGACTACCTCTCCTACGAGCAGTACTTC. The V call is TRBV27, the J call TRBJ2-7, with D possibly TRBD2 on 5 matching bases. The germline CDR1 and CDR2 sequences are MNHEY and SMNVEV (reference sequence). The CDR3 has 17 amino acids. Deletions cut 0 bases from V and 0 bases from J, with 15 bases between.